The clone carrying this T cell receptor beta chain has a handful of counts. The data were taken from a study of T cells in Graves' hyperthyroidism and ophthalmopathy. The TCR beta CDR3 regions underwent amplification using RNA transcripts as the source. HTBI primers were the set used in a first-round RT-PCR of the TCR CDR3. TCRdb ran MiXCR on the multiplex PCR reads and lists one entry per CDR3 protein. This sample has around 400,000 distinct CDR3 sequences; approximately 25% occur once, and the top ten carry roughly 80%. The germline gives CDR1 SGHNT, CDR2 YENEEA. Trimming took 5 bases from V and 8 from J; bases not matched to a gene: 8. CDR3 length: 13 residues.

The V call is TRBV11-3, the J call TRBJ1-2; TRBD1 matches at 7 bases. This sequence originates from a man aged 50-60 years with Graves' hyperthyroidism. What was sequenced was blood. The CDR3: CASSQRQGEGYTF. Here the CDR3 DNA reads TGTGCCAGCAGCCAACGACAGGGCGAGGGCTACACCTTC.